The 30 T cell receptor beta chains below all came from one sample that was sequenced in a study of radiotherapy plus CTLA-4 blockade in lung cancer. The method was immunoSEQ multiplex PCR; TCRdb's version includes in-frame clones alone and lacks a portion of them. This repertoire shows more than 50,000 clones, roughly four fifths found once; its top ten account for approximately 2.8%. Sequenced here: peripheral blood, sampled from a patient treated with radiotherapy plus ipilimumab. The receptor source for this set is a human donor with non-small cell lung cancer who had a complete response to radiotherapy plus ipilimumab.

The V and J genes are TRBV7-9 and TRBJ2-1, with 10 bases that match TRBD1. Germline V gene lookup returns CDR1 SEHNR and CDR2 FQNEAQ (reference sequence). This CDR3 is built from 16 residues. V trimming: 0 bases; J trimming: 15 bases; junction bases outside the gene matches: 14. CDR3 nucleotide sequence: TGTGCCAGCAGCTTAGCTACCGGGACAGGGGCCCGCATGGGGTTCTTC. This codes for CASSLATGTGARMGFF.

The chain employs TRBV28 and TRBJ2-7; maybe TRBD1 (5 bases). Germline CDR1 and CDR2: MDHEN and SYDVKM. V was trimmed by 1 base and J by 3 bases, leaving 13 bases between them. This CDR3 contains 15 residues. The DNA of the CDR3 is TGTGCCAGCAGTTTATCTGGCGACAGTTTCTACGAGCAGTACTTC. The encoded protein is CASSLSGDSFYEQYF.

Written as DNA, the CDR3 is TGCAGCGCGGACCTGGACAGGATGAACACTGAAGCTTTCTTT. It specifies CSADLDRMNTEAFF. The chain is built from TRBV29-1 and TRBJ1-1; TRBD1 aligns across 7 bases. The CDR3 consists of 14 residues. Germline-derived CDR1 and CDR2 are SQVTM and ANQGSEA. V dropped 7 bases and J dropped 0; count of bases not matched to a gene: 8.

V and J are TRBV2 and TRBJ2-7; D is uncertain. From germline, CDR1 is SNHLY and CDR2 FYNNEI. The CDR3 is 11 residues long. Trimming cost V 2 bases and J 11 bases, with 10 bases left between them. The CDR3 nucleotides read TGTGCCAGCAGTGAACGGAGCCGAAAGTACTTC. It translates to CASSERSRKYF.

The chain joins TRBV19 to TRBJ2-1; 8 bases line up with TRBD2. CDR1 and CDR2 from the germline V gene are LNHDA and SQIVND (reference sequence). This CDR3 comprises 14 residues. Trimming at V came to 7 bases and at J to 8 bases, leaving 10 bases not matched to a gene. The CDR3 is CASKPGLGGHEQFF. CDR3 DNA sequence: TGTGCCAGTAAGCCGGGACTAGGAGGACATGAGCAGTTCTTC.

The chain joins TRBV6-5 to TRBJ1-1; 9 bases are a match to TRBD1. V lost 6 bases and J lost 11; bases outside the gene matches: 10. This CDR3 is 13 amino acids long. CDR1 is MNHEY, CDR2 SVGAGI, per germline. CDR3 in amino acids: CASSPGTGLGAFF. CDR3 DNA: TGTGCCAGCAGCCCCGGGACAGGGTTGGGGGCTTTCTTT.

The gene calls are TRBV10-3 and TRBJ1-2, with D perhaps matching TRBD1 (6 bases). V was shortened by 4 bases and J by 4 bases, with 10 bases between the two germline ends. CDR1 and CDR2 (germline): ENHRY, SYGVKD. The CDR3 length is 13 residues. The chain's CDR3 is CAISGGHLYGYTF. CDR3 sequence (DNA): TGTGCCATCAGTGGGGGACATCTCTATGGCTACACCTTC.

The table lists this clone with a few counts. The V gene is TRBV7-8, the J gene TRBJ1-5, with a tentative D call TRBD1 (6 bases). This CDR3 contains 17 residues. V lost 4 bases and J 3 bases, leaving 19 bases between the germline ends. Germline CDR1 SGHVS, CDR2 FQNEAQ. CDR3 sequence reads: CASSSSNYRVSNQPQHF. The CDR3 DNA is TGTGCCAGCAGCTCCTCGAATTACAGGGTATCCAATCAGCCCCAGCATTTT.

This clone was observed once. This sequence joins TRBV5-1 and TRBJ1-1, with D possibly being TRBD1 (5 bases). V lost 2 bases, J lost 0 bases, and 11 bases lay in between. CDR3 length: 15 residues. The germline V gene has CDR1 SGHRS and CDR2 YFSETQ. CDR3 region: CASSLQARMNTEAFF. The CDR3 region has the DNA TGCGCCAGCAGCTTACAGGCCAGAATGAACACTGAAGCTTTCTTT.

This clone appeared once. V usage is TRBV2 and J usage is TRBJ2-1; weak D call: TRBD1 (5 bases). V was clipped by 8 bases and J by 9 bases, with 14 bases between them. The CDR3 contains 12 residues. The germline V gene has CDR1 SNHLY and CDR2 FYNNEI. The CDR3 region has the DNA TGTGCCAGCGGACAAAGTCGGGTTGAGCAGTTCTTC. Amino acids: CASGQSRVEQFF.

The J gene is TRBJ2-5, the V gene TRBV7-9, with D maybe TRBD2 (6 bases). V was trimmed by 5 bases and J by 5 bases, leaving 15 bases between them. CDR3 length: 14 residues. Germline CDR1 SEHNR, CDR2 FQNEAQ (reference sequence). The CDR3 bases are TGTGCCAGCAGCCCCCCGGCTGGGGGGGAGACCCAGTACTTC. Encoded protein: CASSPPAGGETQYF.

This sequence joins TRBV30 and TRBJ1-4; D remains unclear. Germline values: CDR1 GTSNPN, CDR2 SVGIG (reference sequence). V lost 0 bases and J lost 3, with 17 bases in between. This CDR3 region has 17 residues. Here the CDR3 DNA reads TGTGCCTGGAGTGTACGGAGGGTCCTCGGAGCTAATGAAAAACTGTTTTTT. Protein sequence: CAWSVRRVLGANEKLFF. Variable domain in full (rest from reference TRBV30 and TRBJ1-4): SQTIHQWPATLVQPVGSPLSLECTVEGTSNPNLYWYRQAAGRGLQLLFYSVGIGQISSEVPQNLSASRPQDRQFILSSKKLLLSDSGFYLCAWSVRRVLGANEKLFFGSGTQLSVL.

The chain employs TRBV11-2 and TRBJ2-1; a possible D gene is TRBD2 (6 bases). From germline, CDR1 is SGHAT and CDR2 FQNNGV. The V gene lost 0 bases and the J gene lost 4 bases, with 16 bases spanning the gap. The CDR3 has 17 amino acids. The CDR3 region has the DNA TGTGCCAGCAGCTTAGAGGGCTCCCCCGGGGGTTACAATGAGCAGTTCTTC. Translation gives CASSLEGSPGGYNEQFF.

The rearrangement links TRBV5-4 to TRBJ2-5; TRBD2 matches at 7 bases. The CDR3 contains 14 residues. Germline CDR1 SGHNT, CDR2 YYREEE (reference sequence). Unmatched junction bases numbered 8, after V lost 4 bases and J lost 5 bases. CDR3 loop: CASSQSGAAETQYF. The CDR3 DNA follows: TGTGCCAGCAGCCAAAGCGGGGCGGCTGAGACCCAGTACTTC.

This clone was observed once. J is TRBJ2-5 and V is TRBV28; D is perhaps TRBD2 (6 bases). The J call is uncertain, as TRBJ2-7 better fits the DNA end. The CDR3 covers 16 residues. CDR1 and CDR2 from the germline V gene are MDHEN and SYDVKM. Written as DNA, the CDR3 is TGTGCCAGCAGGGTAGGCGGATTCGGGAGACCCTACGAGCAGTACTTC. This sequence encodes CASRVGGFGRPYEQYF.

This clone was observed a handful of times. CDR3 region: CASSLAGRRALLDTQYF. The CDR3 region has the DNA TGTGCCAGCAGCTTGGCGGGAAGGCGGGCGCTACTAGATACGCAGTATTTT. The V and J genes are TRBV5-8 and TRBJ2-3; D may be TRBD2 (5 bases). The CDR3 runs 17 residues. The germline V and J ends were trimmed by 0 bases and 5 bases, with 19 bases remaining between them. Germline-derived CDR1 and CDR2 are SGHTS and YDEGEE.

This chain uses TRBV5-5 with TRBJ2-1, with 8 bases that match TRBD1. The ends lost 6 bases at V and 3 bases at J; junction bases unmatched: 8. The CDR3 covers 15 residues. In germline, CDR1 is SGHKS, CDR2 YYEKEE (reference sequence). The CDR3 DNA follows: TGTGCCAGCACCCAGGACAGGGTTTTCTACAATGAGCAGTTCTTC. Translation: CASTQDRVFYNEQFF. The entire variable domain, with the rest obtained from reference TRBV5-5 and TRBJ2-1, is as follows: DAGVTQSPTHLIKTRGQQVTLRCSPISGHKSVSWYQQVLGQGPQFIFQYYEKEERGRGNFPDRFSARQFPNYSSELNVNALLLGDSALYLCASTQDRVFYNEQFFGPGTRLTVL.

This chain links TRBV7-3 with TRBJ1-1, with 7 bases fitting TRBD1. In germline, CDR1 is SGHTA, CDR2 FQGTGA. This CDR3 is built from 15 residues. V trimming: 5 bases; J trimming: 5 bases; junction bases outside the gene matches: 11. CDR3 sequence reads: CASSPETGRLTEAFF. CDR3 in DNA: TGTGCCAGCAGCCCGGAGACAGGGAGGTTGACTGAAGCTTTCTTT. Full variable domain (rest looked up from reference TRBV7-3 and TRBJ1-1): GAGVSQTPSNKVTEKGKYVELRCDPISGHTALYWYRQSLGQGPEFLIYFQGTGAADDSGLPNDRFFAVRPEGSVSTLKIQRTERGDSAVYLCASSPETGRLTEAFFGQGTRLTVV.

This chain links TRBV6-6 with TRBJ2-7; TRBD2 aligns across 7 bases. The J segment lost 0 bases and the V segment lost 4 bases, leaving 6 bases of the junction unmatched. CDR1 and CDR2 (germline): MNHNY, SVGAGI (reference sequence). The CDR3 is 15 residues long. The CDR3 DNA is TGTGCCAGCAGTTGGAGCGGGACCTTCTCCTACGAGCAGTACTTC. Translating it yields CASSWSGTFSYEQYF.

This clone was picked up a small number of times. J is TRBJ1-1 and V is TRBV6-5, with 7 bases fitting TRBD1. CDR3 size: 12 residues. Trimming took 0 bases from V and 8 from J; bases not matched to a gene: 0. Germline V gene sequence: CDR1 MNHEY, CDR2 SVGAGI. DNA of the CDR3: TGTGCCAGCAGTTACTCGACAGGGGAAGCTTTCTTT. Protein sequence: CASSYSTGEAFF.

CDR3 nucleotides: TGTGCCAGCAGCCAAGTCGAGGTGAACACTGAAGCTTTCTTT. Translated, it gives CASSQVEVNTEAFF. V and J are TRBV4-2 and TRBJ1-1; unclear D gene. V was pared by 1 base and J by 0 bases, with 6 bases between. The germline gives CDR1 LGHNA, CDR2 YNFKEQ. This CDR3 is 14 amino acids long.

The V and J genes are TRBV30 and TRBJ2-2, with 8 bases aligning to TRBD1. After removal of 0 bases from V and 4 bases from J, the junction contained 7 bases not matched to a gene. The CDR3 spans 16 residues. Looked up from germline, CDR1 is GTSNPN and CDR2 is SVGIG (reference sequence). CDR3 nucleotide sequence: TGTGCCTGGAGTGTAAAGGCAGGGGGCGGCACCGGGGAGCTGTTTTTT. Translating it yields CAWSVKAGGGTGELFF.

This sequence joins TRBV2 and TRBJ2-2; D gene unclear. CDR1 and CDR2 from the germline V gene are SNHLY and FYNNEI. CDR3 size: 16 residues. The germline V and J ends were trimmed by 2 bases and 4 bases, with 14 bases remaining between them. CDR3 amino acids: CASSEKGQVVTGELFF. DNA of the CDR3: TGTGCCAGCAGTGAAAAAGGTCAGGTGGTCACCGGGGAGCTGTTTTTT.

The gene calls are TRBV18 and TRBJ1-2, with 7 bases lining up with TRBD1. Germline-derived CDR1 and CDR2 are KGHSH and LQKENI. Germline trimming cut 6 bases from V and 4 bases from J; bases unmatched to any gene: 11. The CDR3 has 15 residues. The chain's CDR3 is CASSQNQGDSYGYTF. CDR3 nucleotide sequence: TGTGCCAGCTCGCAAAACCAGGGGGACAGCTATGGCTACACCTTC.

This sequence joins TRBV6-6 and TRBJ2-5; possible D gene TRBD1, 6 bases. This CDR3 is 13 amino acids long. Trimming took off 6 bases at V and 2 bases at J, with 10 bases between the two ends. The germline V gene has CDR1 MNHNY and CDR2 SVGAGI (reference sequence). The DNA for the CDR3 is TGTGCCAGCAGCGCAGGGGTTCAAGAGACCCAGTACTTC. Amino acids: CASSAGVQETQYF.

The rearrangement joins TRBV29-1 to TRBJ2-3, with TRBD2 identical over 8 bases. The CDR3 totals 13 residues. Unmatched junction bases numbered 2, after V lost 4 bases and J lost 2 bases. Germline values: CDR1 SQVTM, CDR2 ANQGSEA. The CDR3 loop is CSVGREATDTQYF. The CDR3 DNA is TGCAGCGTTGGGCGGGAGGCCACAGATACGCAGTATTTT.

To note about this clone: At one end the junction does not follow the germline gene, possibly because of a read error. This chain's CDR3 is CASSLGTQTGLNF. The CDR3 DNA follows: TGTGCCAGCAGCTTAGGGACCCAAACAGGGTTGAACTTC. The rearrangement links TRBV11-2 to TRBJ2-7; possibly TRBD1 for D (6 bases). In germline, CDR1 is SGHAT, CDR2 FQNNGV. The CDR3 runs 13 residues.

This chain connects TRBV7-9 to TRBJ1-2; 7 bases align to TRBD1. Unmatched junction bases numbered 7, after V lost 4 bases and J lost 2 bases. Germline assignment: CDR1 SEHNR and CDR2 FQNEAQ (reference sequence). The CDR3 consists of 15 residues. DNA for the CDR3: TGTGCCAGCAGCTGGACCTTGGGACAGAACTATGGCTACACCTTC. Its protein product is CASSWTLGQNYGYTF.

The genes are TRBV28 and TRBJ2-5; the D gene is possibly TRBD2 (5 bases). This CDR3 spans 15 amino acids. Trimming left V 5 bases short and J 3 bases short, with 16 bases between. Germline CDR1 reads MDHEN; CDR2 reads SYDVKM. DNA of the CDR3: TGTGCCAGCAGTCGGCGAGCGGCGGAGAAAGAGACCCAGTACTTC. It specifies CASSRRAAEKETQYF.

This clone was observed once. This chain uses TRBV5-4 with TRBJ2-4; TRBD1 agrees at 7 bases. Germline CDR1 SGHNT, CDR2 YYREEE (reference sequence). With V trimmed by 0 bases and J by 8 bases, 2 bases remained unmatched. The CDR3 is 13 amino acids. In DNA, the CDR3 is TGTGCCAGCAGCTTGGGACAGGGTGACATTCAGTACTTC. Translating gives CASSLGQGDIQYF.